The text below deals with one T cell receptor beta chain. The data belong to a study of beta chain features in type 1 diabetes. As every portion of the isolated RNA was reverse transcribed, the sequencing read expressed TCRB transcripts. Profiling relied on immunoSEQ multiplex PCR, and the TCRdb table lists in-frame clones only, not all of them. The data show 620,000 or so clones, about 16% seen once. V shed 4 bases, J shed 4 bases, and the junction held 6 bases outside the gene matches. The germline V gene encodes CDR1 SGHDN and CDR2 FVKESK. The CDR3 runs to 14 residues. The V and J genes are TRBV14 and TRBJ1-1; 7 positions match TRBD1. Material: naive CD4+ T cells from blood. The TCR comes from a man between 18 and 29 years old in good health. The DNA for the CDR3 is TGTGCCAGCAGCCTCCGACAGGGCAGCACTGAAGCTTTCTTT. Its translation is CASSLRQGSTEAFF.